What follows is one T cell receptor beta chain and its context. The germline V gene encodes CDR1 MNHNS and CDR2 SASEGT. CDR3 length: 13 amino acids. Trimming took 8 bases from V and 9 from J; bases not matched to a gene: 4. Profiled with immunoSEQ multiplex PCR; TCRdb holds only in-frame clones, not every one. In the table there are about 990,000 clones, roughly 74% of which are singletons. The sample belongs to a study of shared clonotypes between healthy human individuals. The receptor was derived from a young man in good health. Some clones in this sample may be carry-over from other donors' samples. V gene TRBV6-1 combines with J gene TRBJ1-6; 10 bases match TRBD1. Sequencing used memory CD4+ T cells from PBMCs. The sample's subset: CD45RA-negative fraction. This chain's CDR3 is CASGDRGRSPLHF. CDR3 DNA sequence: TGTGCCAGCGGAGACAGGGGGCGTTCACCCCTCCACTTT.